This is a list of T cell receptor beta chains from one sample in a study of shared clonotypes between healthy human individuals. The assay was immunoSEQ multiplex PCR, and TCRdb's table has in-frame clones only and misses some. Found here are more than 2 million clones, 85% to 95% of them singletons; the top ten hold more than 0.95%. The sample consisted of naive CD8+ T cells sorted from blood. These receptors came from a man aged 18 to 30 in good health. Each CDR3 is given without its conserved first and last residue. D genes are given only for firm matches.

d_gene	j_gene	v_gene	CDR3aa
TRBD2	TRBJ2-3	TRBV30	AWSFSGGSGY
.	TRBJ2-1	TRBV4-1	ASSQDNDALYNEQF
TRBD2	TRBJ2-6	TRBV4-3	ASSQEPSGSHSGANVLT
.	TRBJ2-7	TRBV10-3	AISERRDILWNSSYEQY
.	TRBJ2-7	TRBV30	AWSVVAGSLGEQY
.	TRBJ2-7	TRBV6-4	ASSDSKILSYEQY
.	TRBJ2-1	TRBV7-9	ASSASRAVYNEQF
TRBD1	TRBJ1-4	TRBV6-5	ASGGQGKKLF
TRBD1	TRBJ1-6	TRBV27	ASSPWTGANSPLH
TRBD2	TRBJ2-3	TRBV5-6	ASSLEGLATDTQY
.	TRBJ1-3	TRBV16	ASSRRGVVRNTIY
.	TRBJ2-7	TRBV13	ASSFSTDSYEQY
.	TRBJ2-7	TRBV4-3	ASSQGPGMATEQY
.	TRBJ2-7	TRBV7-8	ASSLALAGGVGEQY
.	TRBJ2-7	TRBV7-6	ASSSSSYEQY
TRBD1	TRBJ2-2	TRBV5-1	ASSLAGTGNTGELF
.	TRBJ1-1	TRBV27	ASTSGGVRTEAF
.	TRBJ2-1	TRBV4-1	ASSPGGRDGPYYNEQF
.	TRBJ2-1	TRBV28	ASRDPRGGDFSYNEQF
TRBD2	TRBJ2-1	TRBV7-6	ASSLVRSVAGEHNEQF
TRBD2	TRBJ2-7	TRBV5-1	ASSLGWAGARNEQY
.	TRBJ2-1	TRBV20-1	SAREGAEQF
.	TRBJ1-1	TRBV6-4	ASSDQMNTEAF
TRBD1	TRBJ2-2	TRBV19	ASSTETGGRDTGELF
TRBD1	TRBJ2-7	TRBV7-8	ASSLETGLHEQY
TRBD1	TRBJ1-3	TRBV4-3	ASSQGQGPGNTIY
.	TRBJ1-5	TRBV7-2	ASSPLGGMGQPQH
.	TRBJ1-4	TRBV7-8	ASSSANSGPVEKLF
TRBD1	TRBJ1-2	TRBV7-9	ASSLSPWDSTDYGYT